The following is a T cell receptor (beta chain) sequence with its context. Germline CDR1 is LNHDA and CDR2 is SQIVND (reference sequence). V dropped 8 bases and J dropped 4; count of bases not matched to a gene: 7. The CDR3 length is 13 residues. Per the original data handling: By means of reference gene primer amplification, nucleated cell counts were estimated. Produced via immunoSEQ multiplex PCR; TCRdb's table is partial and in-frame only. V and J calls and clone size follow that table, whereas D and trimming were derived from the DNA. The repertoire holds around 250,000 clones, over 70% seen once, with 5.7% in the top ten. This record comes from a study of blood T cell repertoires in COVID-19. Study at large: T cells, B-cell-depleted T cells, or PBMCs supplied cDNA or gDNA.

The chain couples TRBV19 to TRBJ1-2; TRBD1 agrees at 7 bases. This clonotype was obtained from a man of 80 years or more with acute or convalescent COVID-19. Sequencing was carried out using peripheral blood. The DNA for the CDR3 is TGTGCCAGTGGACCAACAGGGGCCTATGGCTACACCTTC. It is translated as CASGPTGAYGYTF.